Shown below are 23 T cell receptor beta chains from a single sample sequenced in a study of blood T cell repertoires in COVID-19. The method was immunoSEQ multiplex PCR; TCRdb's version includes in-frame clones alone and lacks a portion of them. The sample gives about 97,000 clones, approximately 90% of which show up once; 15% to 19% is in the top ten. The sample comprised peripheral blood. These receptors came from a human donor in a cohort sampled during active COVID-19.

CDR3 in amino acids: CASQGGSYEQYF. CDR3 nucleotides: TGTGCCAGCCAAGGGGGCTCCTACGAGCAGTACTTC. The chain has TRBV11-2 and TRBJ2-7; weak D call: TRBD1 (6 bases). The CDR3 loop spans 12 amino acids. V was clipped by 8 bases and J by 0 bases, with 8 bases between them. CDR1 and CDR2 (germline): SGHAT, FQNNGV.

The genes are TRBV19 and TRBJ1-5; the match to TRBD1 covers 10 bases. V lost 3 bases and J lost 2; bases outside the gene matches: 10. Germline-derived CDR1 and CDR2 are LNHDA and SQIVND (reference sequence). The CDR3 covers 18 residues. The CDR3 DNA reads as TGTGCCAGTAGTATCTGGACAGGGGGATATAGGGGCAATCAGCCCCAGCATTTT. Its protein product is CASSIWTGGYRGNQPQHF.

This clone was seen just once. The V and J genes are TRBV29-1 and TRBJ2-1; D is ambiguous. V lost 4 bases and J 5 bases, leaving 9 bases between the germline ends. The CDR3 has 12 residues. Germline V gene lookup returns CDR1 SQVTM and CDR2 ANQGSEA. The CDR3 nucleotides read TGCAGCGTTGTAGGCAGGCACAATGAGCAGTTCTTC. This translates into CSVVGRHNEQFF.

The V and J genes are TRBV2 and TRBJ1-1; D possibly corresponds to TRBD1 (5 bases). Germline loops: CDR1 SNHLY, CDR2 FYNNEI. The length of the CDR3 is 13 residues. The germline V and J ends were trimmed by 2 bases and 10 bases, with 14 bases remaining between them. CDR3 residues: CASSEMVRVAAFF. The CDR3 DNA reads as TGTGCCAGCAGTGAAATGGTCAGGGTTGCAGCTTTCTTT.

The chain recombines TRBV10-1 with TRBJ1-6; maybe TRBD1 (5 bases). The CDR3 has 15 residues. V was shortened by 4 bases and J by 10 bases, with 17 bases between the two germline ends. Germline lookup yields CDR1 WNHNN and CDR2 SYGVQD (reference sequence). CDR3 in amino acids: CASSGGQGRVSPLHF. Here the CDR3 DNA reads TGCGCCAGCAGTGGTGGTCAGGGTCGAGTATCACCCCTCCACTTT.

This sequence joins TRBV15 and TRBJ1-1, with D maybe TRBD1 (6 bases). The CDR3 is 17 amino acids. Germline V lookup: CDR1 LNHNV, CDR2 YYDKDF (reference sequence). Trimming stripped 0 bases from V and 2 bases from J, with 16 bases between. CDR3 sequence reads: CATSRDRVGGLNTEAFF. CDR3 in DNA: TGTGCCACCAGCAGAGATCGGGTTGGGGGCCTTAACACTGAAGCTTTCTTT.

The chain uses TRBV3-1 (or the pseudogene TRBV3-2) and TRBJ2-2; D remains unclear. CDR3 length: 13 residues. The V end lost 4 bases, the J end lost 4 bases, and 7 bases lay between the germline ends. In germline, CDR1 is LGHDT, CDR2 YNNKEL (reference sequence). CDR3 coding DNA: TGTGCCAGCAGCCCCGACATCACCGGGGAGCTGTTTTTT. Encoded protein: CASSPDITGELFF.

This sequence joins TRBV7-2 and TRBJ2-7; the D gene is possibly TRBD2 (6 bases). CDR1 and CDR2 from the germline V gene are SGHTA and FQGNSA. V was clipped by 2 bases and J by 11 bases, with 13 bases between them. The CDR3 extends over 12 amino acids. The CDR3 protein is CASSLPREKKYF. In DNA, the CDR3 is TGTGCCAGCAGCTTACCACGGGAGAAGAAGTACTTC.

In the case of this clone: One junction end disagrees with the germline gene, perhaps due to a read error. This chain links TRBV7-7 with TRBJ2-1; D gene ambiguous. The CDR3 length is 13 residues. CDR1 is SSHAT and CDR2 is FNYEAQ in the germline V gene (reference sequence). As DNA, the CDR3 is TGTGCTAGCAGCTTAGGAGCTTGGAATGAGCAGTTCTTC. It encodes CASSLGAWNEQFF.

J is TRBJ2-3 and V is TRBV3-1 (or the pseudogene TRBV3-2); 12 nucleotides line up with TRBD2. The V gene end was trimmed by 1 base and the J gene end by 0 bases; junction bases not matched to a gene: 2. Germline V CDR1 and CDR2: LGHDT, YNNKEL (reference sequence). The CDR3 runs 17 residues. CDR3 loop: CASSQGLAGESTDTQYF. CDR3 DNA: TGTGCCAGCAGCCAAGGACTAGCGGGGGAGAGCACAGATACGCAGTATTTT.

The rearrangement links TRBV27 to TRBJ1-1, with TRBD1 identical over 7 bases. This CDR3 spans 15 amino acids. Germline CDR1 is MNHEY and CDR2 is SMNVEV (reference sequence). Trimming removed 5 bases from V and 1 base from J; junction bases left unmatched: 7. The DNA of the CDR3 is TGTGCCAGCAGTCTCCGACAGGGTTGGAACACTGAAGCTTTCTTT. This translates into CASSLRQGWNTEAFF.

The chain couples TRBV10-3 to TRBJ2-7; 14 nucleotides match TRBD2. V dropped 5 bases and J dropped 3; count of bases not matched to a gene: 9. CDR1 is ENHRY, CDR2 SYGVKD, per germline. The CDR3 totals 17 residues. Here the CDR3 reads CAISTHEGTSGSYEQYF. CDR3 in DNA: TGTGCCATCAGTACACATGAAGGGACTAGCGGGAGCTACGAGCAGTACTTC.

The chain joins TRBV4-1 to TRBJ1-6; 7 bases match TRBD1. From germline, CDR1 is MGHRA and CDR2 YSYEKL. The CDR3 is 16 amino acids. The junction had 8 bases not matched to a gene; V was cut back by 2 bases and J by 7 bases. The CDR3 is CASSQPTRDRNSPLHF. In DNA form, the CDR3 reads TGCGCCAGCAGCCAACCTACCCGGGACAGAAATTCACCCCTCCACTTT.

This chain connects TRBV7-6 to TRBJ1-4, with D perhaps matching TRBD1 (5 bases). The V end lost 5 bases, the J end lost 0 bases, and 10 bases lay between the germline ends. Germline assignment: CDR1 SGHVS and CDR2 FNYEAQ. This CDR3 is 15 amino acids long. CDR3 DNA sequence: TGTGCCAGCAGCGCGATAGGGGCAACTAATGAAAAACTGTTTTTT. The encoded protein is CASSAIGATNEKLFF.

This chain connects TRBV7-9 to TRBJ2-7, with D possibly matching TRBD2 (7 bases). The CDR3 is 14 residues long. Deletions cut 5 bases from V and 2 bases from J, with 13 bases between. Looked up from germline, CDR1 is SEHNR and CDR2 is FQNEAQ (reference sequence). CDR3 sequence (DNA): TGTGCCAGCAGCCGCCCGGGGGGCGCCTACGAGCAGTACTTC. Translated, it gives CASSRPGGAYEQYF.

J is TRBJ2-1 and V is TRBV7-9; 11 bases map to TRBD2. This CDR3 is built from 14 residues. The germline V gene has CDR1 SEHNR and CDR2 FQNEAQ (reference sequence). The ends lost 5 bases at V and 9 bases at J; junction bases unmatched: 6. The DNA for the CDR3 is TGTGCCAGCAGCGGTAGCGGGAGGGCCGCTGAGCAGTTCTTC. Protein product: CASSGSGRAAEQFF.

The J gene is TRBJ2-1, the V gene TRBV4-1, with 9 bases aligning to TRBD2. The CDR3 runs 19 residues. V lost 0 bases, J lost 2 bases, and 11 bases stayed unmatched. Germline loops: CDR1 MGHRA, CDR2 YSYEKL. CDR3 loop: CASSQELAGVVTTYNEQFF. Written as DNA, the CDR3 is TGCGCCAGCAGCCAAGAATTAGCGGGGGTCGTAACTACCTACAATGAGCAGTTCTTC.

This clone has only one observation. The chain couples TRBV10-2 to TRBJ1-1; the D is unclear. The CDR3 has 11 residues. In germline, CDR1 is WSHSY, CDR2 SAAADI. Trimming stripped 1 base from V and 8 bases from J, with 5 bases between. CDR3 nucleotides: TGCGCCAGCAGTGAGTTGGCAGAAGCTTTCTTT. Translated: CASSELAEAFF.

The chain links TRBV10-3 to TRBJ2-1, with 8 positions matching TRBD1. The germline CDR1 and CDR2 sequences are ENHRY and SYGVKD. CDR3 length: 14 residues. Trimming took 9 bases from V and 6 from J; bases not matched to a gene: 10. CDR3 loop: CAMADRGMGNEQFF. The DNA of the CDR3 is TGTGCCATGGCCGACAGGGGTATGGGCAATGAGCAGTTCTTC.

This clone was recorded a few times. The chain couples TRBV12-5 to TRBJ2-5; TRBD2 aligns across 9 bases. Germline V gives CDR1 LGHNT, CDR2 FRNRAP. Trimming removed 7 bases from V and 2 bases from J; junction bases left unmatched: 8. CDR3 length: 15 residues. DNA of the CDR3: TGTGCTAGTGCCCTACTAGCGGGCCCTCAAGAGACCCAGTACTTC. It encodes CASALLAGPQETQYF.

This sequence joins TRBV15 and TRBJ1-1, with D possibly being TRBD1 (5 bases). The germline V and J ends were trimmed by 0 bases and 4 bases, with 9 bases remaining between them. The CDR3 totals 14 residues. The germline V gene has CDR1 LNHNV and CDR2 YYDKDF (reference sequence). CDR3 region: CATSRDPGGTEAFF. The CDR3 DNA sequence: TGTGCCACCAGCAGAGATCCCGGGGGCACTGAAGCTTTCTTT.

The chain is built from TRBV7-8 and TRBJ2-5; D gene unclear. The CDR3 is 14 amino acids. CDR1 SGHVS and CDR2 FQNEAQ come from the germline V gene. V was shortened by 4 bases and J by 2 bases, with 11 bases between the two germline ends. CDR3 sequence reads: CASSYAPKQETQYF. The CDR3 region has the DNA TGTGCCAGCAGCTACGCGCCAAAGCAAGAGACCCAGTACTTC.

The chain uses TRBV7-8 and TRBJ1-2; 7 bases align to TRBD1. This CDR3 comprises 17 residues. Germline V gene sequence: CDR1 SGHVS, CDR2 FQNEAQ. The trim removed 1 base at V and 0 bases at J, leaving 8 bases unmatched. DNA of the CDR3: TGTGCCAGCAGCTTAGGTATAGGACAGGCAGCTAACTATGGCTACACCTTC. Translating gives CASSLGIGQAANYGYTF.